A single TCR beta chain is shown here with its context. This clone was seen only a few times. The antigen this receptor binds is unknown. Base quality data are lacking; no much larger clone is found one base away. The CDR3 holds 18 amino acids from the cysteine to the phenylalanine. Left in the record is the CDR3 DNA by itself, 54 bases read in frame from the first base. CDR1 is given as LGHNA and CDR2 as YNFKEQ, both from the germline V gene. V trim: 3 bases; J trim: 0 bases; unmatched bases: 9. The source of the sample is a study of cytomegalovirus exposure and HLA in healthy donors (dated 2017 in TCRdb). In terms of the full investigation: An earlier analysis of about 530 of the donors reported approximately 280 Gb of sequence data and around 110 million unique TCR beta sequences obtained from roughly 180 million T cells. To predict cytomegalovirus infection status, the study brought together high-throughput TCR immunosequencing, statistical association of individual TCRs with disease status, and machine learning. To study patterns of TCR occurrence, a later analysis re-analyzed previously published TCR beta repertoires from hundreds of donors and added high-resolution HLA genotyping. A later genetic analysis used genome-wide SNP genotypes for about 60% of the roughly 670 donors, treating that subset as a discovery cohort. HLA typing included class I and class II loci at four-digit resolution. An early release covering roughly 640 HLA-typed donors comprised 250 to 350 gigabases of sequencing data and 85 million or so unique TCR sequences. All discovery cohort repertoires had been generated on a single sequencing platform. The genetic ancestry cluster associated with self-reported Caucasian donors included about four fifths of the approximately 400 genotyped donors. The aim of the study was to test whether cataloging public T cell receptors could identify signatures of past pathogen exposure. The T cell repertoires of 670 or so subjects were profiled by immunosequencing and related to cytomegalovirus serostatus. In the later analysis, no new phenotypic data were used to find candidate immune exposures; instead, reliance was placed on TCR beta sequences and their occurrence across donors. Five DR-DQ haplotypes were treated as single units for association and clustering because of strong linkage in the cohort. Typing coverage varied by locus: roughly 629-630 donors for A, B, C, DRB1 and DQB1; approximately 500 for DQA1; over 600 for DPA1; roughly 450 for DPB1. Across 398 genotyped donors of the cohort, an average of 235,054 unique TCR beta nucleotide sequences per donor were sequenced, and approximately 17% of those sequences were non-productive. Donor age, sex, ethnicity and CMV serostatus were compiled together with the repertoire data. An earlier analysis of nearly 600 of the donors applied high-throughput TCR beta sequencing to assess whether each TCR beta V gene segment acted as functional or pseudogenic. A separate validation cohort of roughly 120 different subjects was used in addition to the 666-subject first cohort. Study-wide findings and limitations: In a later genetic analysis, a missense DCLRE1C variant was associated with V-gene and J-gene trimming of TCR beta chains, and the association was replicated in an independent cohort. The authors suggested that the approach could potentially be generalized to other disease states and immunological phenotypes. In a later analysis, the rate of TCR association differed among HLA loci, with DRB1 alleles having the most associated TCRs and HLA-C alleles having the fewest. The study listed 170 or so TCR beta chains as associated with cytomegalovirus. According to a later genetic analysis, donors in an Asian-associated ancestry cluster had fewer N-insertions in productive TCRs than the approximately 610-donor mean. Correlated functional status among segregating V segments might be attributable to linkage disequilibrium, but an unknown experimental factor could not be ruled out. A later analysis associated 15,000 to 20,000 TCR beta sequences with specific HLA alleles at a false discovery rate of 0.05. In a later analysis, HLA-associated TCR beta chains showed more clonal expansion and lower generation probabilities than non-associated chains that were equally common. Because some donors lacked HLA typing at each locus, the association tests relied only on the typed subset. Because counts were too low, 15 to 20 rarely observed V segments, including chromosome 9 orphons, were excluded from the earlier analysis of around 590 of the donors. The sequencing pipeline was judged likely to have produced a cluster of highly shared sequence variants as a technical artifact. In an earlier analysis of some 540 of the donors, most TCR beta V segments appeared in productive rearrangements about 87% or about 30% of the time, broadly matching IMGT annotations. A further reported finding was that TCR beta sequences accurately predicted the HLA-A and HLA-B alleles for most subjects in the first cohort. Most TCR sequences were seen in very few donors, while some public TCRs were found in many individuals. A later analysis found that most CMV-associated TCR beta chains appeared HLA-restricted, with HLA associations seemingly driven largely by CMV exposure. Some IMGT-functional V segments, including TRBV6-2 and TRBV6-3, could not be told apart with the 87-base-pair reads, so those segments were excluded. Three of the identified cytomegalovirus-associated TCR beta chains were confirmed in vitro to be specific for cytomegalovirus antigens. Strong co-occurrence of HLA alleles, especially DR and DQ, made assigning TCR associations to individual alleles difficult. CMV serostatus was the only immune exposure information available for the cohort. A later analysis reported that several top co-occurrence clusters appeared linked to parvovirus B19, influenza, CMV and Epstein-Barr virus. Only TCR beta chains were sequenced in this cohort, and the absence of alpha or paired-chain data limited detectable features. The classifier was reported to diagnose cytomegalovirus status with high specificity and sensitivity in both the original cohort and the validation cohort. Presence/absence analyses assumed roughly uniform sequencing depth across donors, an assumption that may not hold.

Library preparation used the immunoSEQ multiplex PCR assay. For the multiplex PCR, a mixture combining 60 forward primers for TCR Vbeta segments and 13 reverse primers for TCR Jbeta segments was used. The CDR3 region of rearranged TCR beta genes was amplified from genomic DNA with a multiplex PCR assay. On the Illumina HiSeq System, the amplified TCR beta libraries were sequenced as 87-base-pair reads. The study's own analysis went as follows. A later analysis tallied around 87 million unique TCR beta chains across the 666 repertoires, and approximately 9.9 million of those chains were shared by two or more donors. Raw reads were error-corrected and collapsed into unique sequences by a nearest-neighbor algorithm in which closely related sequences were merged to remove PCR and sequencing errors. To assign V, D and J gene segments, CDR3 sequences were aligned to IMGT reference sequences. Each retained sequence needed at least a six-nucleotide match to both a V gene segment and a J gene segment. Rearrangements were called productive when the CDR3 lacked stop codons and stayed in frame with V and J; all others were non-productive. Following IMGT convention, CDR3 was defined as the stretch from the second conserved V-encoded cysteine to the conserved J-encoded phenylalanine. The earlier analysis of some 600 of the donors excluded sequences that lacked an unambiguous match to a single V gene segment. In an earlier analysis of about 590 of the donors, a V segment was called functional when productive rearrangements were above 56.7%, and segregating when the standard deviation between donors exceeded 5%. A statistical classification framework was developed to diagnose cytomegalovirus status using the catalog of TCR beta chain sequences. In a later analysis, V and J genes were assigned by comparing TCR nucleotide sequences against IMGT/GENE-DB human TR gene sequences. A later analysis assigned CDR3 sequences and most-parsimonious VDJ recombination scenarios with the TCRdist pipeline. In a later analysis, each TCR beta chain was defined by its CDR3 amino acid sequence together with its V-gene family, and reads lacking a unique V-gene family were excluded. A later analysis removed several hundred highly shared, low-generation-probability nucleotide sequences to deal with suspected cross-contamination and a sequencing artifact. In a later analysis, a clonal expansion index for each public chain was calculated from normalized within-repertoire ranks of inferred template counts. Generation probabilities in a later analysis came from a VDJ recombination model fitted to out-of-frame rearrangements, and those results were checked against IGoR. Hypergeometric tests were used in a later analysis to score TCR-TCR, TCR-HLA and TCR-CMV co-occurrence, with a repertoire-size bias correction applied to the TCR pairs. False discovery rates were estimated in a later analysis by permuting HLA or CMV assignments 20 times. In a later analysis, co-occurring TCRs were grouped using DBSCAN, with TCRdist sequence similarity added in when clustering inside HLA-allele-positive subsets. Repertoires with fewer than 30,000 or more than 120,000 public chains, plus five repertoires with anomalous nucleotide sharing, were excluded from co-occurrence clustering. Held by TCRdb, this immuneACCESS table contains in-frame sequences only and omits some clones. Under half of the omission traces to an unresolved V gene where checked; the cause of the rest is unknown. From that table come the V and J calls and clone size; the DNA was used to work out D and trimming. This sample is represented by 150,000 to 200,000 clones; 84% of them were singletons. The ten biggest clones cover around 6% of the sample.

The cohort comprised several hundred healthy bone marrow donors. All cohort members were sampled while nominally healthy, although unrecorded immune exposures were likely present. The donor tested CMV seropositive, placing the donor among the roughly 300 seropositive members of the cohort. Each donor provided a peripheral blood sample, and peripheral blood mononuclear cells were used for TCR beta sequencing. Genomic DNA extraction from the blood cell samples was performed with the Qiagen DNeasy Blood Extraction Kit. The material sequenced was PBMCs. The receptor's source is a middle-aged man in good health and CMV-seropositive. The chain was built from TRBV4-2 and TRBJ2-5; TRBD2 lines up with 11 middle nucleotides. The nucleotide sequence reads as follows: TGTGCCAGCAGCCACCCTTTCACTAGCGGGGGTAACCAAGAGACCCAGTACTTC. Translated, it gives CASSHPFTSGGNQETQYF.